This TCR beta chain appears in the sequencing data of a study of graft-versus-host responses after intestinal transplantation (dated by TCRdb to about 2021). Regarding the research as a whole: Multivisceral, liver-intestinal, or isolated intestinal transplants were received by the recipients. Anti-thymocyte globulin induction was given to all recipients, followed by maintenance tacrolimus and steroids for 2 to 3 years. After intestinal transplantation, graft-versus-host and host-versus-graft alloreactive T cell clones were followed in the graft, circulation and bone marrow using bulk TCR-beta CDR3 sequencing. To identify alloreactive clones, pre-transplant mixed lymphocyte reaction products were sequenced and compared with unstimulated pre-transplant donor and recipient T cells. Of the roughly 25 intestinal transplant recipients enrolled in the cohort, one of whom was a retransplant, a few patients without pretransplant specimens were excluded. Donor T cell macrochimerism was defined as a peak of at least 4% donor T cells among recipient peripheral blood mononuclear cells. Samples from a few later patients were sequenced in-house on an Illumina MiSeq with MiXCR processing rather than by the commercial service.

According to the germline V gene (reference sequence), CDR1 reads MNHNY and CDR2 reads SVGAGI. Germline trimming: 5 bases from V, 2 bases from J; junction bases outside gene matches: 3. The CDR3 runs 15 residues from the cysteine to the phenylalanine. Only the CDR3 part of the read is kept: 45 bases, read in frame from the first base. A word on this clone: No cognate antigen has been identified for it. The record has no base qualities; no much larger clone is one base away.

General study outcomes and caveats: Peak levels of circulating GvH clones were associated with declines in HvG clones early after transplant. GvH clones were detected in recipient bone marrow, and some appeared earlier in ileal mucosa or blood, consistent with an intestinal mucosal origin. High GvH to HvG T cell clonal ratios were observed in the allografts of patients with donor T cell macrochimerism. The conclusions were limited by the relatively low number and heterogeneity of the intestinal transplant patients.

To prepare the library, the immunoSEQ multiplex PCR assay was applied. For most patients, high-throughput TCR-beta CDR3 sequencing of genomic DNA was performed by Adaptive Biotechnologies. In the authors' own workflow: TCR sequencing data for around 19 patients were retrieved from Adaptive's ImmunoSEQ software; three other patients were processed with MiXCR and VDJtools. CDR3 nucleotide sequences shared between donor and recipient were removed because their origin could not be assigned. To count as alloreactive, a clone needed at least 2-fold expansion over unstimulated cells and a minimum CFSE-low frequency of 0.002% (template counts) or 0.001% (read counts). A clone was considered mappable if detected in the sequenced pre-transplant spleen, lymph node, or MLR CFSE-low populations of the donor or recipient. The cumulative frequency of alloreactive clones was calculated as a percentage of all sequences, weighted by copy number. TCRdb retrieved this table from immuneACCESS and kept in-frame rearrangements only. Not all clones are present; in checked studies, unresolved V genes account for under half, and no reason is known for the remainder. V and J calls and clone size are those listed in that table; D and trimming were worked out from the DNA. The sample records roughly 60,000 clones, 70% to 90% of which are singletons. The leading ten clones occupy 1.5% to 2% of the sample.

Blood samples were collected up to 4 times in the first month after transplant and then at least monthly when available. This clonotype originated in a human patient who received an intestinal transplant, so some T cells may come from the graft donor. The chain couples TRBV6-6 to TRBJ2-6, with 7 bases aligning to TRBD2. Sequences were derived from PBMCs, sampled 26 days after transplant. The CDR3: CASSGGGTGANVLTF. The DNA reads TGTGCCAGCAGTGGGGGGGGTACTGGGGCCAACGTCCTGACTTTC.